This T cell receptor beta chain was obtained from a study of shared clonotypes between healthy human individuals. Produced via immunoSEQ multiplex PCR; TCRdb's table is partial and in-frame only. The sample holds about 680,000 clones, about 91% seen once. Naive CD8 isolation took CD45RO-negative cells positively selected for CCR7 and excluded terminally differentiated effector memory CD45RA+ cells. Germline trimming cut 4 bases from V and 4 bases from J; bases unmatched to any gene: 10. CDR1 is SGHTS and CDR2 is YDEGEE in the germline V gene. The CDR3 sequence is 15 residues long. This receptor was obtained from a young man in good health. The chain uses TRBV5-8 and TRBJ2-7; 8 bases align to TRBD2. Sequencing input: naive CD8+ T cells sorted from blood. CDR3 region: CASSKLAEGIYEQYF. In nucleotides, the CDR3 is TGTGCCAGCAGCAAACTAGCGGAGGGTATATACGAGCAGTACTTC.